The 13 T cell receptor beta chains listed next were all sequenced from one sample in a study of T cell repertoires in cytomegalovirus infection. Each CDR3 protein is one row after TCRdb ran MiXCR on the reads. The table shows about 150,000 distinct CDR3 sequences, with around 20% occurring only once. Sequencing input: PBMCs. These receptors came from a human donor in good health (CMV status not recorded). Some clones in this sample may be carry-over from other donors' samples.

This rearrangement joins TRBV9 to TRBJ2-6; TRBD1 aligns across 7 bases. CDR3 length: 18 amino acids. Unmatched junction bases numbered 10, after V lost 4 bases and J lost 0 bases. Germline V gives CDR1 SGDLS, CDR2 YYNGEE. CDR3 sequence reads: CASSIRDSSSSGANVLTF. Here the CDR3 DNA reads TGTGCCAGCAGCATAAGGGACAGTTCCTCCTCTGGGGCCAACGTCCTGACTTTC.

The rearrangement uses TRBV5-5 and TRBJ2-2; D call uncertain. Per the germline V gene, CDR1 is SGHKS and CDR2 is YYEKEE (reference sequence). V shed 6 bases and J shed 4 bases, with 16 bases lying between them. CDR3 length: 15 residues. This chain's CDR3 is CASNLRLTGTGELFF. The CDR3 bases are TGTGCCAGCAACTTAAGGCTTACGGGCACCGGGGAGCTGTTTTTT.

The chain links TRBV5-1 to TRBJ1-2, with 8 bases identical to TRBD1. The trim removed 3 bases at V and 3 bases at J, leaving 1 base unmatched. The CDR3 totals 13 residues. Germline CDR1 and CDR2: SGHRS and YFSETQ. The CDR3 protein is CASSSGQDYGYTF. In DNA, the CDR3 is TGCGCCAGCAGCTCGGGACAGGACTATGGCTACACCTTC.

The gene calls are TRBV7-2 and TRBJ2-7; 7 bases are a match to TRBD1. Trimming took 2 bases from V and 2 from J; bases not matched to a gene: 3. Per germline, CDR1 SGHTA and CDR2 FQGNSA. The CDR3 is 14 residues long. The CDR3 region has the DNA TGTGCCAGCAGCTTAAAAGGGGGCACCTACGAGCAGTACTTC. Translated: CASSLKGGTYEQYF.

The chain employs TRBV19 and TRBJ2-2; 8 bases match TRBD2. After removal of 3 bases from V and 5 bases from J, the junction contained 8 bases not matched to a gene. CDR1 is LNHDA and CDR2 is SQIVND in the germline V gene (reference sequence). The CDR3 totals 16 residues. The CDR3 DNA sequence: TGTGCCAGTAGTATTTACGGGGGGGCCCGAACCGGGGAGCTGTTTTTT. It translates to CASSIYGGARTGELFF.

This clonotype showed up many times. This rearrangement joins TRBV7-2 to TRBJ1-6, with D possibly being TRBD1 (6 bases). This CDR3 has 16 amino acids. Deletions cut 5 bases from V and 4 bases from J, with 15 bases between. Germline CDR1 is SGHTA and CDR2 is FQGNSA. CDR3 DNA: TGTGCCAGCAGCGTCCGGCAGGGGACTTATAATTCACCCCTCCACTTT. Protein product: CASSVRQGTYNSPLHF.

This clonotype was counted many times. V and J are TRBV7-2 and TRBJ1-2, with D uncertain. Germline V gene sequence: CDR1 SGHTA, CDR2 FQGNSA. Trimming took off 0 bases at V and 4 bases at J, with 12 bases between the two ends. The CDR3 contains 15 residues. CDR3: CASSLARRSTYGYTF. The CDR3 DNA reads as TGTGCCAGCAGCTTAGCGCGACGGAGCACCTATGGCTACACCTTC.

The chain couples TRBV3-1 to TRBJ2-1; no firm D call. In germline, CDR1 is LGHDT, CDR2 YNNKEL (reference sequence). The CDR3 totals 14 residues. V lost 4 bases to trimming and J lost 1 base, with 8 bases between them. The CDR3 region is CASSPLGSYNEQFF. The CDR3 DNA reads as TGTGCCAGCAGCCCCCTGGGTTCCTACAATGAGCAGTTCTTC.

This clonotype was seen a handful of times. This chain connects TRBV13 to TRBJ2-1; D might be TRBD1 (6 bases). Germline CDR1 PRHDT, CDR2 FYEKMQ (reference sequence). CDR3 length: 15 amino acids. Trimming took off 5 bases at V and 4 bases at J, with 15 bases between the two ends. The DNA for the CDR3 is TGTGCCAGCAGCCTCGACACAGGGTCTTACAATGAGCAGTTCTTC. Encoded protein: CASSLDTGSYNEQFF.

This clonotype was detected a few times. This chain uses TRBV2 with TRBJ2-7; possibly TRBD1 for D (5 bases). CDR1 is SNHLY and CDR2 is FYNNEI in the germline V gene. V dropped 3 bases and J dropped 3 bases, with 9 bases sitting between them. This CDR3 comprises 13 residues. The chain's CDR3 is CASSEGPVYEQYF. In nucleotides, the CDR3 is TGTGCCAGCAGTGAGGGGCCAGTCTACGAGCAGTACTTC. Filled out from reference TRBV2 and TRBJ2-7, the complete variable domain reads EPEVTQTPSHQVTQMGQEVILRCVPISNHLYFYWYRQILGQKVEFLVSFYNNEISEKSEIFDDQFSVERPDGSNFTLKIRSTKLEDSAMYFCASSEGPVYEQYFGPGTRLTVT.

The DNA of the CDR3 is TGCAGTGCTAGAGGGGGGCGGGGGAACACTGAAGCTTTCTTT. This gives the protein CSARGGRGNTEAFF. The V gene is TRBV20-1, the J gene TRBJ1-1, with D tentatively TRBD1 (6 bases). Looked up from germline, CDR1 is DFQATT and CDR2 is SNEGSKA (reference sequence). The CDR3 runs to 14 residues. The V end was cut by 1 base, the J end by 1 base, with 10 bases between.

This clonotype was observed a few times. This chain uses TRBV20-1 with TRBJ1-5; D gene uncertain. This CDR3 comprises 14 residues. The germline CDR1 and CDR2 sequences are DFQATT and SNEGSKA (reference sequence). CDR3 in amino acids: CSAVRTESNQPQHF. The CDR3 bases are TGCAGCGCAGTCCGGACCGAGAGCAATCAGCCCCAGCATTTT.

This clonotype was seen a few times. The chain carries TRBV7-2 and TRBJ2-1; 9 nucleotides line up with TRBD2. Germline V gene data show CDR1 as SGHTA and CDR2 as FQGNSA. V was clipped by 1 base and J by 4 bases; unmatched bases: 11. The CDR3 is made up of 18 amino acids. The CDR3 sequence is CASSLVAGASRGYNEQFF. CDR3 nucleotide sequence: TGTGCCAGCAGCTTAGTAGCGGGGGCCTCCCGAGGGTACAATGAGCAGTTCTTC.